Listed below are T cell receptor beta chains from one sample, sequenced in a study of T cell clonotyping in hematopoietic cell transplantation. Assay: immunoSEQ multiplex PCR; the TCRdb copy retains only in-frame clones and omits some. The sample has about 3,500 clones, 70% seen once. Sequenced material: peripheral blood mononuclear cells, taken 30 days after allogeneic stem cell transplant. These receptors originate from a male patient in his 40s who had an allogeneic stem cell transplant from an unrelated donor, so the T cells may come from the graft donor. Some clones in this sample may be carry-over from other donors' samples. Both conserved end residues are part of each CDR3. The D gene is left open where the match is weak. A row's size may be missing; if present it is once, few, many or a size class.

NA	TRBV5-1	NA	TRBJ1-2	CASAQTGSNYGYTF	TGCGCCAGCGCCCAAACAGGTTCAAACTATGGCTACACCTTC
NA	TRBV5-6	once	TRBJ2-7	CASSPNAGAHSYEQYF	TGTGCCAGCAGCCCCAACGCCGGGGCCCACTCCTACGAGCAGTACTTC
NA	TRBV7-2	NA	TRBJ1-5	CASTPQTTSNQPQHF	TGTGCCAGCACCCCCCAGACCACTAGCAATCAGCCCCAGCATTTT
NA	TRBV19	few	TRBJ1-1	CASSVPGEFEAFF	TGTGCCAGTAGTGTCCCCGGGGAATTTGAAGCTTTCTTT
NA	TRBV7-9	few	TRBJ1-1	CASSSYTEAFF	TGTGCCAGCAGTTCGTATACTGAAGCTTTCTTT
NA	TRBV10-3	NA	TRBJ1-1	CAISLSGPLNTEAFF	TGTGCCATCAGTCTGTCGGGACCCTTGAACACTGAAGCTTTCTTT
NA	TRBV4-1	NA	TRBJ2-7	CASSQDLDGYEQYF	TGCGCCAGCAGCCAAGATCTGGACGGTTACGAGCAGTACTTC
NA	TRBV30	NA	TRBJ1-2	CAWSRGTSTYYGYTF	TGTGCCTGGAGTCGAGGGACGTCCACCTACTATGGCTACACCTTC
NA	TRBV30	NA	TRBJ2-5	CAWRALSETQYF	TGTGCCTGGAGAGCGCTTTCAGAGACCCAGTACTTC
NA	TRBV7-9	NA	TRBJ2-7	CASSPSPAGFSYEQYF	TGTGCCAGCAGCCCCTCCCCCGCGGGTTTTTCCTACGAGCAGTACTTC
TRBD2	TRBV28	NA	TRBJ2-2	CASSLWVLAGGPGELFF	TGTGCCAGCAGTTTATGGGTTCTAGCGGGGGGGCCCGGGGAGCTGTTTTTT
NA	TRBV19	few	TRBJ1-5	CASRSRRGVGQPQHF	TGTGCCAGTCGCTCTCGGCGAGGGGTAGGTCAGCCCCAGCATTTT
NA	TRBV7-6	NA	TRBJ1-1	CASSLGVGTNTEAFF	TGTGCCAGCAGCTTAGGGGTAGGCACGAACACTGAAGCTTTCTTT
TRBD1	TRBV9	NA	TRBJ2-2	CASSDWGQGTGELFF	TGTGCCAGCAGCGACTGGGGACAGGGGACCGGGGAGCTGTTTTTT
NA	TRBV30	NA	TRBJ1-2	CAWSLRTDSHYGYTF	TGTGCCTGGAGTTTAAGGACGGATAGTCACTATGGCTACACCTTC
NA	TRBV7-2	NA	TRBJ1-4	CASSLEAGEEKLFF	TGTGCCAGCAGCTTAGAGGCAGGGGAAGAAAAACTGTTTTTT
NA	TRBV2	NA	TRBJ1-3	CASSERRFSGNTIYF	TGTGCCAGCAGTGAAAGGAGATTCTCTGGAAACACCATATATTTT
TRBD1	TRBV28	NA	TRBJ1-6	CASSFADRGRLLGNSPLHF	TGTGCCAGCAGTTTCGCCGACAGGGGGCGATTATTAGGGAATTCACCCCTCCACTTT
NA	TRBV5-8	NA	TRBJ1-3	CASSFGASGNTIYF	TGTGCCAGCAGCTTCGGAGCTTCTGGAAACACCATATATTTT
NA	TRBV30	NA	TRBJ2-5	CAWSLGAKVRETQYF	TGTGCCTGGAGTTTGGGGGCGAAGGTTAGAGAGACCCAGTACTTC
NA	TRBV5-1	NA	TRBJ2-4	CASSLHSATKNIQYF	TGCGCCAGCAGCTTGCATAGCGCGACCAAAAACATTCAGTACTTC
TRBD1	TRBV7-8	NA	TRBJ1-1	CASSPRTGSTEAFF	TGTGCCAGCAGCCCCCGGACAGGGAGCACTGAAGCTTTCTTT
NA	TRBV2	NA	TRBJ2-6	CASSSAIYRYSRANVLTF	TGTGCCAGCAGTTCGGCGATTTACCGATACAGTCGGGCCAACGTCCTGACTTTC
TRBD1	TRBV5-6	NA	TRBJ2-5	CASSSQQGEETQYF	TGTGCCAGCAGCTCCCAACAGGGGGAAGAGACCCAGTACTTC
NA	TRBV14	NA	TRBJ1-2	CASYGRPEEDDGYTF	TGTGCCAGCTACGGACGGCCGGAAGAGGATGATGGCTACACCTTC
NA	TRBV7-2	NA	TRBJ2-2	CASSSGWRLEVGELFF	TGTGCCAGCAGCTCCGGGTGGCGACTTGAGGTCGGGGAGCTGTTTTTT
NA	TRBV20-1	NA	TRBJ1-2	CSAIGLTSYTF	TGCAGTGCTATAGGACTCACCAGCTACACCTTC
NA	TRBV6-1	NA	TRBJ1-4	CASSERTFNEKLFF	TGTGCCAGCAGTGAACGGACATTCAATGAAAAACTGTTTTTT
NA	TRBV27	NA	TRBJ2-7	CASHTRGYQQYF	TGTGCCAGTCATACACGAGGCTACCAGCAGTACTTC
NA	TRBV5-1	few	TRBJ2-7	CASSLRAGTHEQYF	TGCGCCAGCAGCTTGAGGGCAGGGACCCACGAGCAGTACTTC
NA	TRBV6-5	few	TRBJ1-5	CASSVYSNQPQHF	TGTGCCAGCAGTGTATATAGCAATCAGCCCCAGCATTTT
NA	TRBV5-6	NA	TRBJ1-5	CASSLVAGSNQPQHF	TGTGCCAGCAGCTTGGTGGCCGGTAGCAATCAGCCCCAGCATTTT
TRBD1	TRBV7-3	few	TRBJ2-2	CASSSRPDRLATGELFF	TGTGCCAGCAGCTCACGACCGGACAGGTTGGCCACCGGGGAGCTGTTTTTT
NA	TRBV9	few	TRBJ2-7	CASSPRDLYEQYF	TGTGCCAGCAGCCCCCGGGACCTCTACGAGCAGTACTTC
NA	TRBV6-1	NA	TRBJ2-7	CASSEGPGGTYEQYF	TGTGCCAGCAGTGAAGGACCAGGGGGGACGTACGAGCAGTACTTC
NA	TRBV11-1	NA	TRBJ1-4	CASSLMGAGEKLFF	TGTGCCAGCAGCTTAATGGGGGCCGGTGAAAAACTGTTTTTT
NA	TRBV7-9	NA	TRBJ2-1	CASSSGTLYNEQFF	TGTGCCAGCAGCTCGGGGACGCTTTACAATGAGCAGTTCTTC
NA	TRBV2	NA	TRBJ2-2	CASSVGGANTGELFF	TGTGCCAGCAGTGTAGGAGGGGCGAACACCGGGGAGCTGTTTTTT
NA	TRBV7-6	NA	TRBJ2-4	CASSEDGTSGTNIQYF	TGTGCCAGCAGCGAAGACGGGACCTCAGGCACAAACATTCAGTACTTC
NA	TRBV5-6	NA	TRBJ2-2	CASTRVAGELFF	TGTGCCAGCACCAGGGTTGCCGGGGAGCTGTTTTTT
NA	TRBV6-6	NA	TRBJ1-5	CASSYQENQPQHF	TGTGCCAGCAGTTATCAAGAGAATCAGCCCCAGCATTTT
NA	TRBV9	NA	TRBJ2-6	CASSVAAGTGANVLTF	TGTGCCAGCAGCGTAGCTGCGGGGACTGGGGCCAACGTCCTGACTTTC
TRBD2	TRBV4-3	NA	TRBJ2-7	CASSHEPLGGASGYEQYF	TGCGCCAGCAGCCACGAGCCACTCGGCGGGGCTAGCGGCTACGAGCAGTACTTC
NA	TRBV11-2	NA	TRBJ2-2	CASSSTGAGTGELFF	TGTGCCAGCAGCTCCACAGGGGCGGGGACCGGGGAGCTGTTTTTT
NA	TRBV2	NA	TRBJ2-7	CASGGTSTDYEQYF	TGTGCCAGCGGCGGGACTTCGACCGACTACGAGCAGTACTTC
NA	TRBV4-2	NA	TRBJ2-3	CASSLRDTDTQYF	TGTGCCAGCAGCCTCCGGGACACAGATACGCAGTATTTT
TRBD1	TRBV6-1	NA	TRBJ2-7	CATRPGQGASYEQYF	TGTGCCACCCGGCCGGGACAGGGGGCCTCCTACGAGCAGTACTTC
NA	TRBV30	NA	TRBJ1-3	CAWSVRLTMYSGNTIYF	TGTGCCTGGAGTGTACGGTTGACGATGTACTCTGGAAACACCATATATTTT
TRBD1	TRBV19	few	TRBJ1-2	CASRDTGTGVYGYTF	TGTGCCAGTAGGGATACCGGGACAGGGGTCTATGGCTACACCTTC
NA	TRBV7-8	NA	TRBJ1-4	CASSFWNNPTNEKLFF	TGTGCCAGCAGCTTTTGGAATAACCCGACTAATGAAAAACTGTTTTTT
NA	TRBV4-1	once	TRBJ2-7	CASSQGDHSYEQYF	TGCGCCAGCAGCCAAGGGGACCACTCCTACGAGCAGTACTTC
TRBD2	TRBV2	NA	TRBJ2-3	CASIERGGPTDTQYF	TGTGCCAGCATCGAGCGGGGGGGCCCCACAGATACGCAGTATTTT
NA	TRBV5-4	NA	TRBJ1-4	CASSLGTARNLNEKLFF	TGTGCCAGCAGCTTGGGGACAGCCCGTAACCTTAATGAAAAACTGTTTTTT
NA	TRBV11-2	NA	TRBJ1-2	CASSLVRQGGGYTF	TGTGCCAGCAGCTTAGTGAGGCAGGGAGGCGGCTACACCTTC
NA	TRBV6-6	NA	TRBJ1-1	CASSTLGRTEAFF	TGTGCCAGCAGCACCCTAGGGCGCACTGAAGCTTTCTTT
TRBD1	TRBV7-9	NA	TRBJ1-2	CASSRDRVFLYGYTF	TGTGCCAGCAGCCGCGACAGGGTTTTTCTCTATGGCTACACCTTC
NA	TRBV30	NA	TRBJ1-4	CAWSPASTNEKLFF	TGTGCCTGGAGCCCGGCCTCAACTAATGAAAAACTGTTTTTT
TRBD1	TRBV29-1	NA	TRBJ2-3	CSGDRAADTQYF	TGCAGCGGTGACAGGGCTGCGGATACGCAGTATTTT